This T cell receptor beta chain was retrieved from a study of blood T cells in healthy people across ages. Study-wide results and caveats: Fewer expanded clones and more diversity marked long-lived versus aged donors.

This clonotype showed up many times. What it recognizes is unknown. This CDR3 contains 14 residues. V shed 7 bases, J shed 1 base, and the junction held 6 bases outside the gene matches. CDR1 and CDR2 (germline): SQVTM, ANQGSEA. Together with a sample-barcoded 5' primer, a J-beta primer mix was included in a second PCR lasting about 7 to 11 cycles. TCRdb processed the 5' RACE reads anew with MiXCR; each CDR3 protein has one entry. The sample contains some 940,000 distinct CDR3 sequences, almost 30% of which appear only once. This sample was shared with a second study, whose subject was T cells of mothers and their children.

The genes are TRBV29-1 and TRBJ2-7; 11 bases are shared with TRBD1. This clonotype originated in a woman between 40 and 55 years old in good health. The sequencing sample was made of blood. The CDR3 reads CSATGTGGSYEQYF. For the CDR3, the DNA is TGCAGCGCCACCGGGACAGGGGGATCCTACGAGCAGTACTTC.